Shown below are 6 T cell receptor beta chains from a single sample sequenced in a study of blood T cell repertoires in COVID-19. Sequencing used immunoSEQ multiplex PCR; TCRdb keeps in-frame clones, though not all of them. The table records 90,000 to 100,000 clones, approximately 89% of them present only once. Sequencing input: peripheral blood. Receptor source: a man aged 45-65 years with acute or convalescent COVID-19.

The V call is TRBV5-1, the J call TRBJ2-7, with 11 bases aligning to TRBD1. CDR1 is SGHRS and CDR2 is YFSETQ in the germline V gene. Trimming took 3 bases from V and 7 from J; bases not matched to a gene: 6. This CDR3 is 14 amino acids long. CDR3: CASSYGQGALEQYF. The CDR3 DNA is TGCGCCAGCAGCTACGGACAGGGGGCGCTTGAGCAGTACTTC. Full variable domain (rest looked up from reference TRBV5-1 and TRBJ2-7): KAGVTQTPRYLIKTRGQQVTLSCSPISGHRSVSWYQQTPGQGLQFLFEYFSETQRNKGNFPGRFSGRQFSNSRSEMNVSTLELGDSALYLCASSYGQGALEQYFGPGTRLTVT.

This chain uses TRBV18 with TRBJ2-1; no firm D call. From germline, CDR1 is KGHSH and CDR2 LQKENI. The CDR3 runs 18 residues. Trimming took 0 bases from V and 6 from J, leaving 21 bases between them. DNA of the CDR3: TGTGCCAGCTCACCACCGGTACTAAGCTTATACGAAGTCAATGAGCAGTTCTTC. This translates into CASSPPVLSLYEVNEQFF.

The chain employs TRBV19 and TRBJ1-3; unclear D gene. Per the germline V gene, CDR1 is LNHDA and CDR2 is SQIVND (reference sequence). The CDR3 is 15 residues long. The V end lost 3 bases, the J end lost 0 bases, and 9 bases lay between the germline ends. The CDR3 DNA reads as TGTGCCAGTAGTATCATCAGGCTCTCTGGAAACACCATATATTTT. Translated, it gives CASSIIRLSGNTIYF.

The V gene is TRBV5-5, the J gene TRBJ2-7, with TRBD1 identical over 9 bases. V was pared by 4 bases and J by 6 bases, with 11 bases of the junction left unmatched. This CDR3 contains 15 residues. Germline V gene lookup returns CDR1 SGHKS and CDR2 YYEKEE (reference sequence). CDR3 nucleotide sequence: TGTGCCAGCAGCCTCCTGACAGGGGGGCAGACCGAGCAGTACTTC. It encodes CASSLLTGGQTEQYF. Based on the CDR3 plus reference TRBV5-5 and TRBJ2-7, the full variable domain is DAGVTQSPTHLIKTRGQQVTLRCSPISGHKSVSWYQQVLGQGPQFIFQYYEKEERGRGNFPDRFSARQFPNYSSELNVNALLLGDSALYLCASSLLTGGQTEQYFGPGTRLTVT.

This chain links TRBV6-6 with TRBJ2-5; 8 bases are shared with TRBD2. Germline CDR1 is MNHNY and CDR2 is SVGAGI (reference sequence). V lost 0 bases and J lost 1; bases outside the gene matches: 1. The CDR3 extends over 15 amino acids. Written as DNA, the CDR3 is TGTGCCAGCAGTTACTCGACTAGCGTCCAAGAGACCCAGTACTTC. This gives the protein CASSYSTSVQETQYF.

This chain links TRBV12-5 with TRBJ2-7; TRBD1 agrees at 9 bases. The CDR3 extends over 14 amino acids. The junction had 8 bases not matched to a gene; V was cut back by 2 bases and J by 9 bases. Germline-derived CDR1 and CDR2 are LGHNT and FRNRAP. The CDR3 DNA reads TGTGCTAGTGGTTTGAGCGGGACAGGGTATGGGCAGTACTTC. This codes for CASGLSGTGYGQYF.